This T cell receptor (beta chain) was sequenced during a study of cytomegalovirus exposure and HLA in healthy donors. The PCR was carried out with 60 Vbeta primers and 13 Jbeta primers. Generated by immunoSEQ multiplex PCR, the TCRdb table keeps only in-frame clones and is missing some. The data hold around 120,000 clones, with 74% observed a single time. The CDR3 covers 15 residues. Unmatched junction bases numbered 7, after V lost 3 bases and J lost 4 bases. Germline CDR1 is SGHRS and CDR2 is YFSETQ. This TCR came from a man aged 45-65 years in good health and CMV-seropositive. The sequencing sample was made of PBMCs. The chain recombines TRBV5-1 with TRBJ2-7; 10 bases are a match to TRBD2. CDR3: CASSWTSGTWYEQYF. DNA for the CDR3: TGCGCCAGCAGCTGGACTAGCGGAACTTGGTACGAGCAGTACTTC.